The 29 T cell receptor beta chains presented below share a single source sample, sequenced in a study of shared clonotypes between healthy human individuals. Some clones are missing from TCRdb's copy, which holds only in-frame ones; the method was immunoSEQ multiplex PCR. This table has 2 million to 2.5 million clones, approximately 95% appearing once. Sequences were obtained from naive CD4+ T cells sorted from blood. Subset specified: CD45RA+ positively selected. These receptors all stem from a man between 18 and 29 years old in good health.

In DNA form, the CDR3 reads TGCGCCAGCAGTGAAGGAGGCCACGGTAATGAAAAACTGTTTTTT. Translating gives CASSEGGHGNEKLFF. The chain employs TRBV10-1 and TRBJ1-4; no reliable D call. CDR1 and CDR2 from the germline V gene are WNHNN and SYGVQD (reference sequence). The V gene lost 3 bases and the J gene lost 4 bases, with 12 bases spanning the gap. The CDR3 has 15 amino acids.

V usage is TRBV7-2 and J usage is TRBJ2-7; 12 nucleotides line up with TRBD2. V shed 4 bases and J 2 bases; nucleotides not matched to a gene: 3. Germline V lookup: CDR1 SGHTA, CDR2 FQGNSA. The CDR3 runs to 15 residues. The CDR3 reads CASSSTSGGTYEQYF. DNA for the CDR3: TGTGCCAGCAGCTCCACTAGCGGGGGGACCTACGAGCAGTACTTC.

This clone was counted a few times. The V call is TRBV29-1, the J call TRBJ2-5; 10 nucleotides match TRBD2. V shed 7 bases, J shed 5 bases, and the junction held 1 base outside the gene matches. This CDR3 region has 11 residues. In germline, CDR1 is SQVTM, CDR2 ANQGSEA. CDR3 coding DNA: TGCAGCGGGGGACTAGCGGAGACCCAGTACTTC. Translated, it gives CSGGLAETQYF. The variable domain in full, completed from reference TRBV29-1 and TRBJ2-5, reads SAVISQKPSRDICQRGTSLTIQCQVDSQVTMMFWYRQQPGQSLTLIATANQGSEATYESGFVIDKFPISRPNLTFSTLTVSNMSPEDSSIYLCSGGLAETQYFGPGTRLLVL.

As to this clone: Other DNA sequences within the sample encode an identical CDR3. V usage is TRBV5-4 and J usage is TRBJ2-7; 8 nucleotides line up with TRBD1. This CDR3 has 15 amino acids. CDR1 and CDR2 from the germline V gene are SGHNT and YYREEE (reference sequence). J gave up 0 bases and V 4 bases, and 6 bases lay outside the gene matches. The CDR3 loop is CASSPDRAISYEQYF. The CDR3 nucleotides are TGTGCCAGCAGCCCGGACAGGGCTATCTCCTACGAGCAGTACTTC.

J is TRBJ2-2 and V is TRBV30; D gene unclear. Trimming took 0 bases from V and 4 from J, leaving 12 bases between them. The CDR3 loop spans 15 amino acids. Germline loops: CDR1 GTSNPN, CDR2 SVGIG (reference sequence). Here the CDR3 reads CAWSVGQTTTGELFF. Written as DNA, the CDR3 is TGTGCCTGGAGTGTAGGGCAGACCACCACCGGGGAGCTGTTTTTT.

The chain carries TRBV7-9 and TRBJ1-5, with 7 bases aligning to TRBD1. Germline CDR1 SEHNR, CDR2 FQNEAQ (reference sequence). The J segment lost 3 bases and the V segment lost 3 bases, leaving 2 bases of the junction unmatched. The CDR3 spans 14 residues. The CDR3 loop reads CASSLTGPNQPQHF. The CDR3 nucleotides read TGTGCCAGCAGCTTGACAGGGCCCAATCAGCCCCAGCATTTT.

The rearrangement links TRBV7-9 to TRBJ2-1; D not resolved. CDR3 length: 13 amino acids. Germline lookup yields CDR1 SEHNR and CDR2 FQNEAQ (reference sequence). Trimming left V 2 bases short and J 6 bases short, with 8 bases between. DNA of the CDR3: TGTGCCAGCAGCTTAAAGCTAGTCAATGAGCAGTTCTTC. Translated, it gives CASSLKLVNEQFF.

This clone occurred once. The CDR3 loop reads CASSLNRDYNSPLHF. As DNA, the CDR3 is TGCGCCAGCAGCTTGAACAGGGATTATAATTCACCCCTCCACTTT. This sequence joins TRBV5-1 and TRBJ1-6, with D possibly TRBD1 on 6 matching bases. The ends were cut back, 1 base at V and 4 bases at J, with 9 bases in the middle. Germline V gene lookup returns CDR1 SGHRS and CDR2 YFSETQ. CDR3 size: 15 residues.

The CDR3 DNA follows: TGTGCCAGCAGCATCTACAATGAGCAGTTCTTC. It yields the protein CASSIYNEQFF. This rearrangement joins TRBV7-9 to TRBJ2-1; D gene unclear. Germline values: CDR1 SEHNR, CDR2 FQNEAQ (reference sequence). This CDR3 has 11 amino acids. The ends were cut back, 5 bases at V and 3 bases at J, with 2 bases in the middle.

The chain combines TRBV4-1 with TRBJ1-1; 9 bases align to TRBD1. This CDR3 spans 19 amino acids. Germline V gene data show CDR1 as MGHRA and CDR2 as YSYEKL. V trimming: 3 bases; J trimming: 1 base; junction bases outside the gene matches: 15. CDR3 amino acids: CASSQDSWTGVKRNTEAFF. The CDR3 coding sequence is TGCGCCAGCAGCCAGGACTCATGGACAGGGGTGAAGAGGAACACTGAAGCTTTCTTT.

This chain uses TRBV5-1 with TRBJ1-1; D perhaps matches TRBD1 (5 bases). Germline-derived CDR1 and CDR2 are SGHRS and YFSETQ. This CDR3 has 14 residues. Trimming shortened V by 3 bases and J by 3 bases, and 12 bases separated the two germline ends. CDR3 residues: CASSYSPRDTEAFF. CDR3 in DNA: TGCGCCAGCAGCTACAGCCCCAGGGACACTGAAGCTTTCTTT.

V and J are TRBV4-3 and TRBJ1-5; TRBD1 is a possible D gene (5 bases). Germline-derived CDR1 and CDR2 are LGHNA and YSLEER. V lost 2 bases, J lost 7 bases, and 9 bases lay in between. CDR3 length: 13 amino acids. This CDR3 is CASSQTQGQPQHF. CDR3 sequence (DNA): TGCGCCAGCAGCCAAACCCAGGGACAGCCCCAGCATTTT.

The chain links TRBV5-1 to TRBJ1-3; weak D call: TRBD1 (6 bases). The germline V and J ends were trimmed by 3 bases and 2 bases, with 12 bases remaining between them. CDR1 is SGHRS, CDR2 YFSETQ, per germline. The CDR3 sequence is 15 residues long. DNA for the CDR3: TGCGCCAGCAGCTCACAGGGTTCGGCTGGAAACACCATATATTTT. Translating it yields CASSSQGSAGNTIYF.

The CDR3 DNA is TGTGCCAGCAGCTTTTTGGATACCACCGGGGAGCTGTTTTTT. Its translation: CASSFLDTTGELFF. This chain connects TRBV7-8 to TRBJ2-2, with unresolved D. Trimming stripped 3 bases from V and 4 bases from J, with 9 bases between. The CDR3 is 14 residues long. Germline V gene data show CDR1 as SGHVS and CDR2 as FQNEAQ.

The chain is built from TRBV5-1 and TRBJ2-7, with D tentatively TRBD1 (6 bases). The CDR3 has 15 residues. Germline-derived CDR1 and CDR2 are SGHRS and YFSETQ. Deletions cut 4 bases from V and 2 bases from J, with 16 bases between. In nucleotides, the CDR3 is TGCGCCAGCAGCACCCTTTTGGGGGACACCTACGAGCAGTACTTC. Amino acids: CASSTLLGDTYEQYF.

Comment on this clone: This likely comes from a read error, as the CDR3 has no conserved phenylalanine or tryptophan at its end. The limits of the CDR3 on the DNA are not certain, so only TCRdb's listed CDR3 is given. The chain employs TRBV5-6 and TRBJ2-7; whether TRBD1, the table's D call, matches the DNA was not checked. Per germline, CDR1 SGHDT and CDR2 YYEEEE. Inclusive of both ends, the CDR3 amounts to 9 amino acids. The chain's CDR3 is CASSLDRSY.

V usage is TRBV6-1 and J usage is TRBJ2-1; D is perhaps TRBD2 (5 bases). The germline gives CDR1 MNHNS, CDR2 SASEGT. The CDR3 extends over 12 amino acids. The V and J ends lost 7 bases and 6 bases respectively, with 10 bases between them. CDR3 loop: CASMSGPNEQFF. Here the CDR3 DNA reads TGTGCCAGCATGAGCGGCCCCAATGAGCAGTTCTTC.

This chain uses TRBV5-4 with TRBJ2-7; D is undetermined. The ends were cut back, 4 bases at V and 0 bases at J, with 14 bases in the middle. Germline V gene lookup returns CDR1 SGHNT and CDR2 YYREEE (reference sequence). CDR3 length: 15 amino acids. DNA of the CDR3: TGTGCCAGCAGCCCCAGTGTAGGGAACTCCTACGAGCAGTACTTC. It translates to CASSPSVGNSYEQYF. The full variable domain, rest sourced from reference TRBV5-4 and TRBJ2-7, is ETGVTQSPTHLIKTRGQQVTLRCSSQSGHNTVSWYQQALGQGPQFIFQYYREEENGRGNFPPRFSGLQFPNYSSELNVNALELDDSALYLCASSPSVGNSYEQYFGPGTRLTVT.

Comment on this clone: The same CDR3 is also encoded by other DNA sequences in this sample. The chain employs TRBV6-5 and TRBJ2-7; D remains ambiguous. Germline CDR1 reads MNHEY; CDR2 reads SVGAGI. The CDR3 has 12 amino acids. Trimming stripped 5 bases from V and 3 bases from J, with 8 bases between. CDR3 nucleotide sequence: TGTGCCAGCAGTCGATCCAGCTACGAGCAGTACTTC. This gives the protein CASSRSSYEQYF.

This chain links TRBV9 with TRBJ2-6, with TRBD1 matching over 9 bases. The V segment lost 1 base and the J segment 2 bases; nucleotides outside the gene matches: 1. Germline CDR1 and CDR2: SGDLS and YYNGEE. The CDR3 consists of 16 residues. CDR3 coding DNA: TGTGCCAGCAGCGTAACAGGGGGCGCTGGGGCCAACGTCCTGACTTTC. This translates into CASSVTGGAGANVLTF. The variable domain in full, with the rest retrieved from reference TRBV9 and TRBJ2-6, is DSGVTQTPKHLITATGQRVTLRCSPRSGDLSVYWYQQSLDQGLQFLIQYYNGEERAKGNILERFSAQQFPDLHSELNLSSLELGDSALYFCASSVTGGAGANVLTFGAGSRLTVL.

The V gene is TRBV30, the J gene TRBJ2-2, with a possible D match to TRBD1 (6 bases). This CDR3 is built from 15 residues. Germline CDR1 reads GTSNPN; CDR2 reads SVGIG (reference sequence). V lost 8 bases and J 5 bases, leaving 21 bases between the germline ends. The CDR3 DNA follows: TGTGCCGTGAGGTTGGCAGGGGTTGGTACCGGGGAGCTGTTTTTT. This encodes CAVRLAGVGTGELFF. Variable domain in full (rest from reference TRBV30 and TRBJ2-2): SQTIHQWPATLVQPVGSPLSLECTVEGTSNPNLYWYRQAAGRGLQLLFYSVGIGQISSEVPQNLSASRPQDRQFILSSKKLLLSDSGFYLCAVRLAGVGTGELFFGEGSRLTVL.

V is TRBV7-2 and J is TRBJ2-5; 15 bases map to TRBD2. Germline V gives CDR1 SGHTA, CDR2 FQGNSA. Unmatched junction bases numbered 8, after V lost 1 base and J lost 5 bases. There are 18 residues in the CDR3. The CDR3 region has the DNA TGTGCCAGCAGCTTAGTTGGACTAGCGGGAGGGCCGGGTGAGACCCAGTACTTC. It encodes CASSLVGLAGGPGETQYF.

V gene TRBV11-2 combines with J gene TRBJ2-5; 9 bases align to TRBD2. J gave up 0 bases and V 1 base, and 3 bases lay outside the gene matches. CDR1 and CDR2 (germline): SGHAT, FQNNGV. The CDR3 runs to 16 residues. CDR3 in DNA: TGTGCCAGCAGCTTAGTGCTAGCGGGGTACCAAGAGACCCAGTACTTC. This gives the protein CASSLVLAGYQETQYF.

V is TRBV15 and J is TRBJ2-7, with D tentatively TRBD1 (6 bases). V lost 3 bases, J lost 3 bases, and 12 bases lay in between. The CDR3 spans 14 residues. CDR1 is LNHNV and CDR2 is YYDKDF in the germline V gene (reference sequence). The CDR3 region is CATSRATGFYEQYF. The CDR3 region has the DNA TGTGCCACCAGCAGGGCTACAGGGTTCTACGAGCAGTACTTC. Variable domain in full (rest from reference TRBV15 and TRBJ2-7): DAMVIQNPRYQVTQFGKPVTLSCSQTLNHNVMYWYQQKSSQAPKLLFHYYDKDFNNEADTPDNFQSRRPNTSFCFLDIRSPGLGDTAMYLCATSRATGFYEQYFGPGTRLTVT.

The rearrangement links TRBV5-6 to TRBJ1-1; D ambiguous. Germline V gives CDR1 SGHDT, CDR2 YYEEEE. The CDR3 runs 14 residues. V was cut by 2 bases and J by 1 base, with 9 bases left in between. CDR3 residues: CASSFGTENTEAFF. The CDR3 coding sequence is TGTGCCAGCAGCTTCGGCACGGAGAACACTGAAGCTTTCTTT.

Written as DNA, the CDR3 is TGTGCCAGCCGGGACAGCGGCAAGAGGTACGAGCAGTACTTC. The encoded protein is CASRDSGKRYEQYF. The rearrangement joins TRBV27 to TRBJ2-7; 7 bases agree with TRBD1. The CDR3 has 14 amino acids. With V trimmed by 8 bases and J by 4 bases, 11 bases remained unmatched. Looked up from germline, CDR1 is MNHEY and CDR2 is SMNVEV (reference sequence).

Comment on this clone: The identical CDR3 is also encoded by other nucleotide sequences in the sample. This chain links TRBV19 with TRBJ2-7, with TRBD2 identical over 9 bases. The germline gives CDR1 LNHDA, CDR2 SQIVND (reference sequence). Trimming took 3 bases from V and 3 from J; bases not matched to a gene: 3. The CDR3 is 14 residues long. This CDR3 reads CASSISGSSYEQYF. The CDR3 DNA follows: TGTGCCAGTAGTATTAGCGGGAGCAGCTACGAGCAGTACTTC.

As regards this clone: Since a much larger clone is just one base distant, this may be a read error. The same CDR3 can be traced to other DNA sequences in this sample. This chain connects TRBV30 to TRBJ1-1; 7 bases line up with TRBD1. Germline V gives CDR1 GTSNPN, CDR2 SVGIG (reference sequence). The CDR3 loop spans 11 amino acids. The V segment lost 1 base and the J segment 7 bases; nucleotides outside the gene matches: 0. CDR3: CAWSGDSEAFF. CDR3 coding DNA: TGTGCCTGGAGTGGGGACAGTGAAGCTTTCTTT.

This clone appeared a single time. The chain has TRBV5-1 and TRBJ2-2; 8 bases line up with TRBD1. The CDR3 runs 17 residues. V was clipped by 0 bases and J by 0 bases; unmatched bases: 4. Per germline, CDR1 SGHRS and CDR2 YFSETQ. CDR3 region: CASSLAQGAANTGELFF. In DNA form, the CDR3 reads TGCGCCAGCAGCTTGGCGCAGGGGGCCGCGAACACCGGGGAGCTGTTTTTT.